These 29 T cell receptor beta chains came from one sample sequenced in a study of shared clonotypes between healthy human individuals. The protocol was immunoSEQ multiplex PCR, while the TCRdb copy is restricted to in-frame clones and leaves out a portion. The table lists hundreds of thousands of clones, roughly 80% of them singletons. Sequencing was carried out using PBMCs. The receptors derive from a woman in her 40s in good health. Some clones in this sample may be carry-over from other donors' samples.

This sequence joins TRBV5-4 and TRBJ2-7, with no clear D. V was clipped by 4 bases and J by 0 bases, with 17 bases between them. Germline CDR1 reads SGHNT; CDR2 reads YYREEE (reference sequence). The CDR3 totals 16 residues. The CDR3 nucleotides read TGTGCCAGCAGCCTCAGTTTCCCCGGACCCTCCTACGAGCAGTACTTC. Translated, it gives CASSLSFPGPSYEQYF.

The chain links TRBV30 to TRBJ2-2; tentative D call: TRBD1 (6 bases). The CDR3 loop spans 14 amino acids. CDR1 is GTSNPN, CDR2 SVGIG, per germline (reference sequence). V was trimmed by 4 bases and J by 5 bases, leaving 14 bases between them. CDR3 residues: CAWNRDTQTGELFF. The CDR3 DNA sequence: TGTGCCTGGAACCGGGACACCCAGACCGGGGAGCTGTTTTTT.

Points on this clone: Given a much more abundant clone one base away, this may be a read error. This rearrangement joins TRBV30 to TRBJ1-4; 10 nucleotides match TRBD1. The CDR3 length is 13 residues. CDR1 is GTSNPN, CDR2 SVGIG, per germline (reference sequence). CDR3 bases: TGTGCCTGGGGGGACAGGGGCAGGGAAAACCTGTTTTTT. Its protein product is CAWGDRGRENLFF.

The rearrangement uses TRBV11-2 and TRBJ2-7, with a possible D match to TRBD2 (6 bases). V was cut by 5 bases and J by 4 bases, with 9 bases left in between. Germline values: CDR1 SGHAT, CDR2 FQNNGV. This CDR3 has 12 residues. The CDR3 nucleotides read TGTGCCAGCAGCAACGGGGGATACGAGCAGTACTTC. Translation gives CASSNGGYEQYF. The whole variable domain, filled in from reference TRBV11-2 and TRBJ2-7, reads EAGVAQSPRYKIIEKRQSVAFWCNPISGHATLYWYQQILGQGPKLLIQFQNNGVVDDSQLPKDRFSAERLKGVDSTLKIQPAKLEDSAVYLCASSNGGYEQYFGPGTRLTVT.

With respect to this clone: Since a far larger clone is one base different, this is likely a read error. The rearrangement joins TRBV28 to TRBJ2-7, with D perhaps TRBD2 (6 bases). The CDR3 has 12 residues. Germline CDR1 is MDHEN and CDR2 is SYDVKM. V was clipped by 5 bases and J by 5 bases, with 10 bases between them. DNA for the CDR3: TGTGCCAGCAGTCAGACTAGGCACGAGCAGTACTTC. Amino acids: CASSQTRHEQYF.

The rearrangement uses TRBV30 and TRBJ1-4, with 10 bases identical to TRBD1. V was pared by 5 bases and J by 8 bases, with 5 bases of the junction left unmatched. The CDR3 covers 13 residues. Germline loops: CDR1 GTSNPN, CDR2 SVGIG (reference sequence). The CDR3 loop reads CAWGTGVNEKLFF. In DNA, the CDR3 is TGTGCCTGGGGGACAGGGGTAAACGAAAAACTGTTTTTT.

This clone was counted a single time. V usage is TRBV6-1 and J usage is TRBJ2-1; TRBD2 aligns across 7 bases. The CDR3 is made up of 14 amino acids. Losses at the gene ends were 4 bases for V and 8 bases for J; bases not matched to a gene: 8. CDR1 MNHNS and CDR2 SASEGT come from the germline V gene. The chain's CDR3 is CASSGLLGGDEQFF. DNA for the CDR3: TGTGCCAGCAGTGGACTATTGGGGGGGGATGAGCAGTTCTTC.

A few counts support this clone. The V gene is TRBV30, the J gene TRBJ1-5, with D hard to call. The germline V gene encodes CDR1 GTSNPN and CDR2 SVGIG (reference sequence). The CDR3 is 13 residues long. V lost 2 bases, J lost 3 bases, and 8 bases lay in between. In DNA form, the CDR3 reads TGTGCCTGGAGTATGGGCAACAATCAGCCCCAGCATTTT. Translation gives CAWSMGNNQPQHF. Combining the CDR3 with reference TRBV30 and TRBJ1-5 gives the whole variable domain SQTIHQWPATLVQPVGSPLSLECTVEGTSNPNLYWYRQAAGRGLQLLFYSVGIGQISSEVPQNLSASRPQDRQFILSSKKLLLSDSGFYLCAWSMGNNQPQHFGDGTRLSIL.

The chain couples TRBV7-3 to TRBJ2-1; D tentatively reads TRBD1 or TRBD2 (6 bases each). Between the trimmed V and J ends, which lost 2 bases and 8 bases, there was a span of 16 bases. This CDR3 is 15 amino acids long. Germline V gene sequence: CDR1 SGHTA, CDR2 FQGTGA. DNA for the CDR3: TGTGCCAGCAGCTTAGAGGGGGGTGGTCCCTATGAGCAGTTCTTC. Translating it yields CASSLEGGGPYEQFF.

On this clone: A read error is possible here, since a much larger clone lies one base away. V is TRBV19 and J is TRBJ2-7; 9 positions agree with TRBD2. Germline loops: CDR1 LNHDA, CDR2 SQIVND (reference sequence). The CDR3 loop spans 12 amino acids. V gave up 4 bases and J gave up 10 bases; unmatched junction bases: 5. CDR3 nucleotide sequence: TGTGCCAGTAGTACAGCGGGGGGACGACAGTACTTC. Protein sequence: CASSTAGGRQYF.

The chain carries TRBV4-2 and TRBJ2-5; D perhaps matches TRBD2 (5 bases). The CDR3 runs to 15 residues. CDR1 and CDR2 from the germline V gene are LGHNA and YNFKEQ. V was cut by 2 bases and J by 1 base, with 11 bases left in between. This chain's CDR3 is CASSQLSSSQETQYF. Written as DNA, the CDR3 is TGTGCCAGCAGCCAATTGTCTAGCTCCCAAGAGACCCAGTACTTC.

The chain is built from TRBV10-3 and TRBJ2-1, with 9 bases that match TRBD1. V lost 9 bases, J lost 5 bases, and 5 bases stayed unmatched. The V gene's germline CDR1 is ENHRY and CDR2 SYGVKD. There are 13 residues in the CDR3. The CDR3 sequence is CAMGQGVHNEQFF. For the CDR3, the DNA is TGTGCCATGGGACAGGGTGTCCACAATGAGCAGTTCTTC.

The V call is TRBV5-1, the J call TRBJ2-3; D is unresolved. Trimming cost V 0 bases and J 2 bases, with 7 bases left between them. This CDR3 has 14 amino acids. Germline V gene data show CDR1 as SGHRS and CDR2 as YFSETQ. CDR3 nucleotide sequence: TGCGCCAGCAGCTTGGGGAGCCCCACAGATACGCAGTATTTT. This sequence encodes CASSLGSPTDTQYF.

This clone was observed once. The chain carries TRBV7-2 and TRBJ2-7, with TRBD2 identical over 9 bases. V shed 6 bases and J 1 base; nucleotides not matched to a gene: 10. Germline CDR1 and CDR2: SGHTA and FQGNSA. The CDR3 runs to 16 residues. The CDR3 DNA reads TGTGCCAGCAGACCAGGGTCGGGACTAGCATCCTACGAGCAGTACTTC. The encoded protein is CASRPGSGLASYEQYF.

As to this clone: Possible read error: a much larger clone is one base away. This same CDR3 is encoded by further DNA sequences in the sample. This chain links TRBV5-1 with TRBJ2-3; the D is unclear. The CDR3 is made up of 15 amino acids. Germline values: CDR1 SGHRS, CDR2 YFSETQ. The CDR3 DNA reads as TGCGCCAGTAGCTTGGAGTCCGGGAGCACAGATACGCAGTATTTT. The encoded protein is CASSLESGSTDTQYF.

This clone appeared once. The chain links TRBV30 to TRBJ2-1, with D perhaps matching TRBD1 (6 bases). This CDR3 has 14 residues. Trimming removed 5 bases at V and 7 bases at J, with 18 bases between. CDR1 is GTSNPN, CDR2 SVGIG, per germline (reference sequence). The CDR3 is CAWLKTGHHNEQFF. The CDR3 DNA reads as TGTGCCTGGCTGAAAACGGGACACCATAATGAGCAGTTCTTC.

The rearrangement joins TRBV28 to TRBJ1-5; weak D call: TRBD1 (5 bases). Germline CDR1 MDHEN, CDR2 SYDVKM. The ends were cut back, 3 bases at V and 5 bases at J, with 11 bases in the middle. The CDR3 runs to 14 residues. CDR3 sequence: CASSLGVHHQPQHF. The CDR3 nucleotides are TGTGCCAGCAGTTTGGGGGTCCACCATCAGCCCCAGCATTTT.

As regards this clone: One base separates it from a far larger clone, so it is likely a read error. The J gene is TRBJ2-7, the V gene TRBV28; D perhaps matches TRBD1 (5 bases). The germline V gene has CDR1 MDHEN and CDR2 SYDVKM. The CDR3 runs 13 residues. CDR3 sequence: CACSSRQWYEQYF. The CDR3 DNA is TGTGCCTGCAGTTCACGACAGTGGTACGAGCAGTACTTC.

The chain carries TRBV5-1 and TRBJ2-1, with D perhaps TRBD2 (7 bases). The CDR3 loop spans 16 amino acids. Germline CDR1 reads SGHRS; CDR2 reads YFSETQ. Trimming removed 4 bases from V and 3 bases from J, with 17 bases in between. As DNA, the CDR3 is TGCGCCAGCAGCCCGGGGGGCGGGAGTTACTACAATGAGCAGTTCTTC. Protein product: CASSPGGGSYYNEQFF.

This clone was seen repeatedly, ten times or more. The CDR3 loop reads CASSWTSGSDEQFF. The DNA for the CDR3 is TGTGCCAGCAGTTGGACTAGCGGGAGTGATGAGCAGTTCTTC. The rearrangement joins TRBV2 to TRBJ2-1, with TRBD2 matching over 13 bases. CDR3 length equals 14 residues. J lost 8 bases, V lost 5 bases, and 3 bases had no gene match. Germline CDR1 is SNHLY and CDR2 is FYNNEI.

Concerning this clone itself: Being one base from a much bigger clone, this may be a read error. Other DNA sequences from this sample encode an identical CDR3 as well. The genes are TRBV28 and TRBJ1-2, with 10 positions matching TRBD1. V lost 8 bases, J lost 4 bases, and 10 bases stayed unmatched. CDR3 length equals 15 residues. Germline V gives CDR1 MDHEN, CDR2 SYDVKM. The CDR3 region has the DNA TGTGCCAGCCTCCCTGGTGGGACAGGGGCCTATGGCTACACCTTC. Translated: CASLPGGTGAYGYTF.

This clone has a handful of counts. The V call is TRBV28, the J call TRBJ1-1, with D unresolved. The CDR3 runs 18 residues. Germline CDR1 and CDR2: MDHEN and SYDVKM. With 4 bases removed from V and 1 base from J, the gap between germline ends came to 22 bases. The DNA of the CDR3 is TGTGCCAGCAGTTCTTATGGCCCCTGGACGGATAAGAACACTGAAGCTTTCTTT. Translation gives CASSSYGPWTDKNTEAFF.

V usage is TRBV5-6 and J usage is TRBJ2-3, with D perhaps given as TRBD1 or TRBD2 (6 bases each). V lost 4 bases and J 8 bases, leaving 17 bases between the germline ends. Germline-derived CDR1 and CDR2 are SGHDT and YYEEEE. The CDR3 loop spans 14 amino acids. The CDR3 bases are TGTGCCAGCAGCCCGGACTACCCCAGGGGTACGCAGTATTTT. It yields the protein CASSPDYPRGTQYF.

The table lists this clone with a few counts. Other DNA sequences in this specimen translate into the identical CDR3. This rearrangement joins TRBV28 to TRBJ1-1; D might be TRBD1 (5 bases). Trimming stripped 11 bases from V and 1 base from J, with 11 bases between. The CDR3 has 12 amino acids. CDR1 and CDR2 from the germline V gene are MDHEN and SYDVKM. CDR3 coding DNA: TGTGCCTCCAAAACAGGGAACACTGAAGCTTTCTTT. The encoded protein is CASKTGNTEAFF. The variable domain in full, completed from reference TRBV28 and TRBJ1-1, reads DVKVTQSSRYLVKRTGEKVFLECVQDMDHENMFWYRQDPGLGLRLIYFSYDVKMKEKGDIPEGYSVSREKKERFSLILESASTNQTSMYLCASKTGNTEAFFGQGTRLTVV.

Details on this clone: A far bigger clonotype differs at one base, so this is likely a read error. The genes are TRBV5-1 and TRBJ1-2, with 7 bases matching TRBD1. In germline, CDR1 is SGHRS, CDR2 YFSETQ. There are 13 residues in the CDR3. CDR3: CTSSVTGLGGYTF. CDR3 in DNA: TGCACCAGCAGCGTGACAGGGTTGGGCGGCTACACCTTC. Using reference TRBV5-1 and TRBJ1-2 for the parts outside the CDR3, the full variable domain is KAGVTQTPRYLIKTRGQQVTLSCSPISGHRSVSWYQQTPGQGLQFLFEYFSETQRNKGNFPGRFSGRQFSNSRSEMNVSTLELGDSALYLCTSSVTGLGGYTFGSGTRLTVV.

The table lists this clone with a count of one. It may be a read error: a sequence one base away is much more abundant. This rearrangement joins TRBV4-1 to TRBJ2-7; D may be TRBD1 (6 bases). The CDR3 has 15 amino acids. Between the trimmed V and J ends, which lost 0 bases and 3 bases, there was a span of 12 bases. Looked up from germline, CDR1 is MGHRA and CDR2 is YSYEKL. The CDR3, as DNA: TGCGCCAGCAGCCAAGATTGCAGGGGTCTCTACGAGCAGTACTTC. This encodes CASSQDCRGLYEQYF.

The V and J genes are TRBV20-1 and TRBJ1-2; the D gene is possibly TRBD1 (5 bases). The CDR3 is 11 amino acids. Germline V gene data show CDR1 as DFQATT and CDR2 as SNEGSKA (reference sequence). Deletions cut 6 bases from V and 4 bases from J, with 9 bases between. The CDR3 spells CSAKTGYGYTF. The CDR3 region has the DNA TGCAGTGCCAAAACAGGCTATGGCTACACCTTC.

Many counts were recorded for this clone. The chain recombines TRBV5-4 with TRBJ2-7; D may be TRBD2 (6 bases). Trimming pared 1 base from V and 4 bases from J, leaving 18 bases between. The CDR3 contains 16 residues. Germline lookup yields CDR1 SGHNT and CDR2 YYREEE (reference sequence). CDR3 region: CASSLSPTRSAYEQYF. The CDR3 DNA reads TGTGCCAGCAGCTTGAGCCCGACTAGGTCTGCGTACGAGCAGTACTTC.

Worth noting for this clone: A read error is likely here: a far larger clone is one base away. Other nucleotide sequences in the sample specify the same CDR3. The V and J genes are TRBV30 and TRBJ1-1; D is undetermined. This CDR3 has 12 residues. Germline values: CDR1 GTSNPN, CDR2 SVGIG (reference sequence). The CDR3 DNA reads as TGTGCCTGGAGGGAGGGTCGCTCTGAGGCTTTCTTT. The encoded protein is CAWREGRSEAFF. Drawing the rest from reference TRBV30 and TRBJ1-1, the complete variable domain is SQTIHQWPATLVQPVGSPLSLECTVEGTSNPNLYWYRQAAGRGLQLLFYSVGIGQISSEVPQNLSASRPQDRQFILSSKKLLLSDSGFYLCAWREGRSEAFFGQGTRLTVV.